These T cell receptor beta chains were read from a single sample in a study of graft-versus-host responses after intestinal transplantation. Sequenced by immunoSEQ multiplex PCR; TCRdb stores in-frame clones only, minus some. The data contain about 19,000 clones, approximately 80% of them singletons. Sequences were derived from PBMCs, sampled 14 days after transplant. Receptor source: a human patient who received an intestinal transplant, so some T cells may come from the graft donor. Each CDR3 is given with its conserved first and last residue. The D gene is left open where the match is weak. The size of a clone is reported for some rows only, either as once, few or many, or as a class for expanded clones.

j_gene	d_gene	abundance	v_gene	CDR3nt	CDR3aa
TRBJ2-1	-	-	TRBV10-3	TGTGCCATCAGTGAGAGCCGTGAGCAGTTCTTC	CAISESREQFF
TRBJ1-1	-	-	TRBV5-1	TGCGCCAGCAGGCCTCCAGGGGACACTGAAGCTTTCTTT	CASRPPGDTEAFF
TRBJ2-7	-	-	TRBV7-6	TGTGCCAGCAGCTTATTTGACTCCGGCGCCTACGAGCAGTACTTC	CASSLFDSGAYEQYF
TRBJ2-1	TRBD1	-	TRBV7-9	TGTGCCAGCAGCGCCGACAGGGGTTACAATGAGCAGTTCTTC	CASSADRGYNEQFF
TRBJ2-5	-	-	TRBV6-1	TGTGCCAGCAGTGAAGCGCTTGGGGGCGCGGAGACCCAGTACTTC	CASSEALGGAETQYF
TRBJ2-2	-	-	TRBV7-9	TGTGCCAGCAGCTTAGGGACTTTGAACACCGGGGAGCTGTTTTTT	CASSLGTLNTGELFF
TRBJ1-2	TRBD1	-	TRBV19	TGTGCCAGTAGTACACCGGGACAGGGGGACTATGGCTACACCTTC	CASSTPGQGDYGYTF
TRBJ2-5	-	-	TRBV10-2	TGCGCCAGCAGTGGGGTCCCAAAGACCCAGTACTTC	CASSGVPKTQYF
TRBJ2-7	TRBD1	-	TRBV27	TGTGCCAGCAGTTTATCGGGGACAGGCTACGAGCAGTACTTC	CASSLSGTGYEQYF
TRBJ2-1	TRBD2	-	TRBV27	TGTGCCAGCAGTTTAGTACAGAGCGGGAGACAGTTCTTC	CASSLVQSGRQFF
TRBJ2-1	TRBD2	-	TRBV2	TGTGCCAGCAGTGAAGGGCTAGCGGGGGCCTACAATGAGCAGTTCTTC	CASSEGLAGAYNEQFF
TRBJ2-5	-	-	TRBV15	TGTGCCACCAGCAGAGATTGGGGTGAAGAGACCCAGTACTTC	CATSRDWGEETQYF
TRBJ2-5	-	-	TRBV14	TGTGCCAGCAGCCAACCTAGCCTGACGTGGGAGACCCAGTACTTC	CASSQPSLTWETQYF
TRBJ1-4	-	-	TRBV5-5	TGTGCCAGCAGCGACAAGGGCTCACGTGCAACTAATGAAAAACTGTTTTTT	CASSDKGSRATNEKLFF
TRBJ2-7	-	-	TRBV20-1	TGCAGTGCTGCAACCTGTCTAGAGCAGTACTTC	CSAATCLEQYF
TRBJ2-2	-	-	TRBV27	TGTGCCAGCAGTGGCGCCACCGGGGAGCTGTTTTTT	CASSGATGELFF
TRBJ1-1	-	-	TRBV19	TGTGCCAGTAGTATCTGTGACTGCCTGAACACTGAAGCTTTCTTT	CASSICDCLNTEAFF
TRBJ2-1	TRBD2	-	TRBV19	TGTGCCAGTAGTATAGCCTCCCCCCTAGCGGCCCACAATGAGCAGTTCTTC	CASSIASPLAAHNEQFF
TRBJ2-4	TRBD2	-	TRBV2	TGTGCCAGCAGGGGGAGTAGCGGGAGCTACGTCAAAAACATTCAGTACTTC	CASRGSSGSYVKNIQYF
TRBJ2-7	-	-	TRBV2	TGTGCCAGCAGTGGTGGTGGGGCTGGGGAGCAGTACTTC	CASSGGGAGEQYF
TRBJ1-5	TRBD1	-	TRBV28	TGTGCCAGCAGCCCCGACAGGGAAAGCAATCAGCCCCAGCATTTT	CASSPDRESNQPQHF
TRBJ1-1	-	few	TRBV2	TGTGCCAGCAGTGAACAGAACACTGAAGCTTTCTTT	CASSEQNTEAFF
TRBJ2-5	-	-	TRBV5-1	TGCGCCAGCAGGGACTTCCAAGAGACCCAGTACTTC	CASRDFQETQYF
TRBJ2-6	-	-	TRBV27	TGTGCCAGCAGCCCCCACACAGGGACCGGGGCCAACGTCCTGACTTTC	CASSPHTGTGANVLTF
TRBJ1-5	-	-	TRBV27	TGTGCCAGCAGTGTCCAGGGAAGCAATCAGCCCCAGCATTTT	CASSVQGSNQPQHF
TRBJ1-2	-	-	TRBV6-5	TGTGCCAGCAGTTACTCGGGTAATACGCCTTATGGCTACACCTTC	CASSYSGNTPYGYTF
TRBJ2-7	TRBD2	-	TRBV11-2	TGTGCCAGCAGCTTAATTGGCCCGGGACTAGCGGGACCCTACGAGCAGTACTTC	CASSLIGPGLAGPYEQYF
TRBJ2-4	-	-	TRBV15	TGTGCCACCAGCAGAGTCGTTTGGGGAGCCAAAAACATTCAGTACTTC	CATSRVVWGAKNIQYF
TRBJ2-5	-	-	TRBV9	TGTGCCAGCAGCCCCCCTGGGCGGATCCCGGGAGAGACCCAGTACTTC	CASSPPGRIPGETQYF
TRBJ2-6	-	once	TRBV5-1	TGCGCCAGCAGCTTGGCTGAGGCTGGGGCCAACGTCCTGACTTTC	CASSLAEAGANVLTF
TRBJ2-1	-	-	TRBV5-1	TGCGCCAGCAGCTTGGGAAAGGCTGAGCAGTTCTTC	CASSLGKAEQFF
TRBJ2-3	-	-	TRBV18	TGTGCCAGCTCACAACGGGGCACAGATACGCAGTATTTT	CASSQRGTDTQYF
TRBJ1-1	-	once	TRBV19	TGTGCCAGTAGTATGGGGGGCACTGAAGCTTTCTTT	CASSMGGTEAFF
TRBJ2-7	TRBD2	-	TRBV7-6	TGTGCCAGCAGCACTGGGGGAGCGGGGAACCTATACGAGCAGTACTTC	CASSTGGAGNLYEQYF
TRBJ2-1	TRBD2	-	TRBV9	TGTGCCAGCAGCCCCGGACTAGCGGACGCCTACAATGAGCAGTTCTTC	CASSPGLADAYNEQFF
TRBJ2-7	-	-	TRBV2	TGTGCCAGCAGTGAACCCGGTGAGCAGTACTTC	CASSEPGEQYF
TRBJ2-3	-	-	TRBV2	TGTGCCAGCGGGAGAGACCCAGATACGCAGTATTTT	CASGRDPDTQYF
TRBJ2-5	TRBD2	few	TRBV25-1	TGTGCCAGCAGTGAATTAGCGGGGGGGCCGGAGACCCAGTACTTC	CASSELAGGPETQYF
TRBJ2-3	TRBD1	-	TRBV9	TGTGCCAGCAGCGTAGCGGAGACAGGGCTAGATACGCAGTATTTT	CASSVAETGLDTQYF
TRBJ2-1	TRBD2	-	TRBV4-2	TGTGCCAGCAGCCAAGGCGGGACTAGCTACAATGAGCAGTTCTTC	CASSQGGTSYNEQFF
TRBJ2-3	-	once	TRBV5-4	TGTGCCAGCAGCTTGGTTGTTAGCGAGACAGATACGCAGTATTTT	CASSLVVSETDTQYF
TRBJ1-5	TRBD1	-	TRBV28	TGTGCCAGCAGTTTATCGACAGGGGGGCAGCCCCAGCATTTT	CASSLSTGGQPQHF
TRBJ2-2	-	-	TRBV7-6	TGTGCCAGCAGCTTAGGTACCGGGACTGAGCTGTTTTTT	CASSLGTGTELFF
TRBJ2-7	TRBD2	-	TRBV19	TGTGCCAGTAGAGAACTAGCGAGCTCCTACGAGCAGTACTTC	CASRELASSYEQYF
TRBJ2-7	-	-	TRBV6-5	TGTGCCAGCAGCTCCGTTTACGAGCAGTACTTC	CASSSVYEQYF
TRBJ2-1	-	-	TRBV14	TGTGCCAGCAGCCCTGGACTCGTAAGCTCCTACAATGAGCAGTTCTTC	CASSPGLVSSYNEQFF
TRBJ1-4	TRBD1	-	TRBV7-9	TGTGCCAGCAGCTCGACAGGGTTGGGGGAAAAACTGTTTTTT	CASSSTGLGEKLFF
TRBJ2-3	-	once	TRBV10-2	TGCGCCACTTCCGAGCTAGCGATTTGGGGTACGCAGTATTTT	CATSELAIWGTQYF
TRBJ2-1	-	-	TRBV30	TGTGCCTGGAGTGTTGGGAATGAGCAGTTCTTC	CAWSVGNEQFF
TRBJ1-1	-	-	TRBV5-4	TGTGCCAGCAGCTTGGGAGGGCAGGCCGGTCTGAACACTGAAGCTTTCTTT	CASSLGGQAGLNTEAFF
TRBJ2-7	-	few	TRBV27	TGTGCCAGCAGTTTAGTGCGGTCCTCCTACGAGCAGTACTTC	CASSLVRSSYEQYF
TRBJ2-7	TRBD2	-	TRBV5-4	TGTGCCAGCAGCGACGGGAGGTACGGATCCTACGAGCAGTACTTC	CASSDGRYGSYEQYF
TRBJ1-1	-	few	TRBV23-1	TGCGCCAGCAGTCACAGGGGCACTGAAGCTTTCTTT	CASSHRGTEAFF